This T cell receptor beta chain was profiled in a study of shared clonotypes between healthy human individuals. Study-wide background: Those who served as donors were a couple of women and three men between the ages of 18 and 49.

A note on this clone: Antigen unknown.

Study conclusions and caveats: Although depth was large, rarefaction showed that sequencing of the sorted subsets was incomplete. Specimens sampled were limited to blood, with tissue repertoires likely differing.

Libraries were prepared by immunoSEQ multiplex PCR; TCRdb keeps only in-frame clonotypes and omits some of them. The table has 740,000 or so clones, more than 70% seen once. Investigators divided CD4+ cells into CD45RA+ naive and CD45RA-negative memory subsets. This CDR3 region has 16 residues. Trimming took 7 bases from V and 1 from J, leaving 19 bases between them. CDR1 and CDR2 from the germline V gene are MDHEN and SYDVKM. This clonotype was obtained from a woman aged 25-40 years in good health. Sequences were obtained from memory CD4+ T cells sorted from blood. The subset is: CD45RA-negative fraction. The V gene is TRBV28, the J gene TRBJ2-5, with D unresolved. As DNA, the CDR3 is TGTGCCAGCACCAAAAACACAGCACCGGCCCAAGAGACCCAGTACTTC. Amino acid sequence: CASTKNTAPAQETQYF. Complete variable domain (other parts from reference TRBV28 and TRBJ2-5): DVKVTQSSRYLVKRTGEKVFLECVQDMDHENMFWYRQDPGLGLRLIYFSYDVKMKEKGDIPEGYSVSREKKERFSLILESASTNQTSMYLCASTKNTAPAQETQYFGPGTRLLVL.